These 5 T cell receptor beta chains were sequenced from one sample in a study of vaccination and CD4 T cells after COVID-19. Treatment specified: roughly 11-day PBMC culture with coronavirus spike peptide pools or control peptides (ViraFEST assay). These receptors lack a known antigen. Cultured CD4+ T-cell DNA underwent Oncomine TCR Beta short-read sequencing. TCRdb re-called the PCR reads through MiXCR, storing one row per CDR3 protein. The table has over 9,000 distinct CDR3 sequences, 26% seen once. The sequencing used CD4+ T cells from blood, cultured in vitro, collected after SARS-CoV-2 vaccination. The receptor set was obtained from a human donor who had recovered from COVID-19.

As for this clonotype: The junction does not match germline at one end; this may be a read error. V gene TRBV9 combines with J gene TRBJ2-3; TRBD1 aligns across 9 bases. This CDR3 has 15 residues. The germline gives CDR1 SGDLS, CDR2 YYNGEE. This chain's CDR3 is CASSVGGQGTDTQCF. The CDR3, as DNA: TGTGCCAGCAGCGTAGGTGGACAGGGGACAGATACGCAGTGTTTT.

This clonotype was seen a handful of times. V gene TRBV20-1 combines with J gene TRBJ2-1; D perhaps matches TRBD2 (5 bases). Deletions cut 1 base from V and 8 bases from J, with 9 bases between. The V gene's germline CDR1 is DFQATT and CDR2 SNEGSKA (reference sequence). The CDR3 has 12 residues. The CDR3 bases are TGCAGTGCTAGAGGGACTCGTGATGAGCAGTTCTTC. The encoded protein is CSARGTRDEQFF.

This clonotype showed up just a few times. The V gene is TRBV7-2, the J gene TRBJ2-3; D remains unclear. CDR3 length equals 15 residues. In germline, CDR1 is SGHTA, CDR2 FQGNSA. The germline V and J ends were trimmed by 5 bases and 2 bases, with 14 bases remaining between them. The CDR3 DNA reads TGTGCCAGCAGCCCCCAGAACACTTACACAGATACGCAGTATTTT. This encodes CASSPQNTYTDTQYF.

This clonotype was observed a handful of times. This chain joins TRBV15 and TRBJ2-5; 7 nucleotides match TRBD1. Germline CDR1 reads LNHNV; CDR2 reads YYDKDF (reference sequence). V lost 4 bases to trimming and J lost 0 bases; unmatched junction nucleotides: 5. The CDR3 is made up of 15 amino acids. This CDR3 is CATSTNRGYQETQYF. The CDR3 nucleotides read TGTGCCACCAGCACCAACAGGGGCTACCAAGAGACCCAGTACTTC.

J is TRBJ2-1 and V is TRBV4-1, with no clear D. V was cut by 4 bases and J by 1 base, with 17 bases left in between. This CDR3 is built from 17 residues. Looked up from germline, CDR1 is MGHRA and CDR2 is YSYEKL. CDR3 in amino acids: CASSPILKVVSYNEQFF. The DNA for the CDR3 is TGCGCCAGCAGCCCCATTTTGAAGGTTGTGTCCTACAATGAGCAGTTCTTC.